A selection of T cell receptor beta chains follows, all from one sample in a study of identical twins. TCRdb re-called the 5' RACE reads with MiXCR, one entry per CDR3 protein. This table holds about 530,000 distinct CDR3 sequences, under 25% found once. These sequences were also reported in another study, on yellow fever vaccine responses in identical twins.

The specimen was CD4+ T cells sorted from blood. These receptors came from a woman aged 18-29 years in good health. The CDR3 runs from the conserved cysteine through the conserved F or W. Fields, in order: J gene, D gene, V gene, clone size, CDR3 protein, CDR3 DNA. The D gene is left open where the match is weak. Clone size is not always given. Where it is, it says once, few, many or a class for expanded clones.

J: TRBJ2-2
D: .
V: TRBV7-9
size: few
CDR3: CASSLGYPNTGELFF
DNA: TGTGCCAGCAGCTTGGGATATCCGAACACCGGGGAGCTGTTTTTT

J: TRBJ2-5
D: .
V: TRBV20-1
size: few
CDR3: CSAKTGTAVQETQYF
DNA: TGCAGTGCGAAGACCGGGACTGCCGTTCAAGAGACCCAGTACTTC

J: TRBJ2-2
D: .
V: TRBV28
size: .
CDR3: CASEEFTGELFF
DNA: TGTGCCAGCGAGGAATTCACCGGGGAGCTGTTTTTT

J: TRBJ2-3
D: TRBD2
V: TRBV10-1
size: .
CDR3: CATSVAGGTDTQYF
DNA: TGCGCCACCTCTGTAGCGGGAGGGACAGATACGCAGTATTTT

J: TRBJ2-5
D: TRBD2
V: TRBV28
size: .
CDR3: CASSPLGRAGVLETQYF
DNA: TGTGCCAGCAGTCCCCTGGGGAGAGCGGGAGTTTTGGAGACCCAGTACTTC

J: TRBJ2-1
D: .
V: TRBV20-1
size: .
CDR3: CSARVTRRGNEQFF
DNA: TGCAGTGCTAGAGTAACTAGGAGGGGCAATGAGCAGTTCTTC

J: TRBJ1-5
D: .
V: TRBV5-1
size: once
CDR3: CASSLEINQPQHF
DNA: TGCGCCAGCAGCTTGGAAATCAATCAGCCCCAGCATTTT

J: TRBJ2-1
D: TRBD2
V: TRBV2
size: .
CDR3: CASSANSGRALSF
DNA: TGTGCCAGCAGTGCAAATAGCGGGAGGGCCCTGTCCTTC

J: TRBJ2-3
D: TRBD2
V: TRBV3-1
size: .
CDR3: CASSQEPWRGVTDTQYF
DNA: TGTGCCAGCAGCCAGGAGCCTTGGCGGGGGGTCACAGATACGCAGTATTTT

J: TRBJ2-3
D: TRBD2
V: TRBV4-2
size: few
CDR3: CASSQVRSGRFGTDTQYF
DNA: TGTGCCAGCAGCCAAGTGCGTAGCGGGAGATTCGGCACAGATACGCAGTATTTT

J: TRBJ1-5
D: .
V: TRBV20-1
size: few
CDR3: CSARDSRNQPQHF
DNA: TGCAGTGCTAGAGACTCCCGGAATCAGCCCCAGCATTTT

J: TRBJ2-1
D: TRBD2
V: TRBV6-1
size: .
CDR3: CASSEVLAGLNEQFF
DNA: TGTGCCAGCAGTGAAGTCCTAGCGGGACTCAATGAGCAGTTCTTC

J: TRBJ2-5
D: TRBD2
V: TRBV14
size: .
CDR3: CASSQLLAGGGQETQYF
DNA: TGTGCCAGCAGCCAATTGCTAGCGGGAGGAGGGCAAGAGACCCAGTACTTC

J: TRBJ2-1
D: TRBD2
V: TRBV5-1
size: .
CDR3: CASSPSGTSGIRANEQFF
DNA: TGCGCCAGCAGCCCTTCCGGGACTAGCGGGATTAGGGCCAATGAGCAGTTCTTC

J: TRBJ1-5
D: .
V: TRBV28
size: few
CDR3: CASSLQGVQPQHF
DNA: TGTGCCAGCAGTTTACAGGGTGTTCAGCCCCAGCATTTT

J: TRBJ2-7
D: TRBD2
V: TRBV7-8
size: .
CDR3: CASSSPPVAGSYEQYF
DNA: TGTGCCAGCAGCTCCCCGCCGGTAGCGGGGAGCTACGAGCAGTACTTC

J: TRBJ2-2
D: .
V: TRBV3-1
size: few
CDR3: CASRFRDSNAGELFF
DNA: TGTGCCAGCAGGTTTCGGGACTCAAACGCCGGGGAGCTGTTTTTT

J: TRBJ2-7
D: TRBD2
V: TRBV12-3/TRBV12-4
size: few
CDR3: CASSPETGGRYEQYF
DNA: TGTGCCAGCAGTCCAGAGACGGGAGGCCGATACGAGCAGTACTTC

J: TRBJ2-7
D: TRBD1
V: TRBV4-1
size: few
CDR3: CASSHFRWDREFEQYF
DNA: TGCGCCAGCAGCCACTTCAGATGGGACAGGGAGTTTGAGCAGTACTTC

J: TRBJ2-3
D: .
V: TRBV24-1
size: few
CDR3: CATSDLGAGASTDTQYF
DNA: TGTGCCACCAGTGATTTGGGGGCAGGGGCCTCCACAGATACGCAGTATTTT

J: TRBJ1-1
D: .
V: TRBV18
size: .
CDR3: CASSPIGAADEAFF
DNA: TGTGCCAGCTCACCAATTGGGGCGGCCGACGAGGCTTTCTTT

J: TRBJ2-5
D: .
V: TRBV7-9
size: .
CDR3: CASSRFGTEQETQYF
DNA: TGTGCCAGCAGCCGCTTCGGGACGGAGCAAGAGACCCAGTACTTC

J: TRBJ2-3
D: .
V: TRBV25-1
size: .
CDR3: CASTGLGEDTQYF
DNA: TGTGCCAGTACGGGACTCGGGGAAGATACGCAGTATTTT

J: TRBJ2-6
D: .
V: TRBV5-6
size: .
CDR3: CASTDSSGANVLTF
DNA: TGTGCCAGTACAGACTCTTCTGGGGCCAACGTCCTGACTTTC

J: TRBJ1-2
D: .
V: TRBV10-3
size: .
CDR3: CAVHRVFCEGYTF
DNA: TGTGCCGTCCACAGGGTCTTCTGCGAGGGCTACACCTTC

J: TRBJ2-7
D: .
V: TRBV3-1
size: once
CDR3: CASSRDILSYEQYF
DNA: TGTGCCAGCAGCCGGGACATCCTCTCCTACGAGCAGTACTTC

J: TRBJ2-3
D: .
V: TRBV6-8
size: .
CDR3: CANNRDQSDTQYF
DNA: TGTGCCAACAACCGCGACCAGTCAGATACGCAGTATTTT

J: TRBJ2-7
D: .
V: TRBV12-3/TRBV12-4
size: few
CDR3: CASSPGVPLGEQYF
DNA: TGTGCCAGCAGTCCCGGAGTGCCTCTGGGGGAGCAGTACTTC

J: TRBJ2-1
D: TRBD2
V: TRBV6-1
size: .
CDR3: CASSPVAGGPGNEQFF
DNA: TGTGCCAGCAGCCCCGTAGCGGGGGGGCCGGGCAATGAGCAGTTCTTC

J: TRBJ2-3
D: TRBD2
V: TRBV7-2
size: .
CDR3: CASSFQSGSRTDTQYF
DNA: TGTGCCAGCAGCTTTCAGAGCGGGAGCCGCACAGATACGCAGTATTTT

J: TRBJ2-1
D: TRBD2
V: TRBV7-6
size: few
CDR3: CASSLYGTSGRGEFF
DNA: TGTGCCAGCAGCTTATATGGGACTAGCGGGAGAGGGGAGTTCTTC

J: TRBJ2-5
D: TRBD2
V: TRBV20-1
size: few
CDR3: CSAQPRGRALETQYF
DNA: TGCAGTGCCCAACCCCGCGGGAGGGCCCTAGAGACCCAGTACTTC

J: TRBJ2-3
D: .
V: TRBV11-2
size: .
CDR3: CASSFDWSREADTQYF
DNA: TGTGCCAGCAGCTTTGATTGGAGCAGGGAGGCAGATACGCAGTATTTT

J: TRBJ2-2
D: .
V: TRBV20-1
size: few
CDR3: CSAPPSNTGELFF
DNA: TGCAGTGCCCCCCCCAGTAACACCGGGGAGCTGTTTTTT

J: TRBJ1-4
D: .
V: TRBV7-9
size: .
CDR3: CASSLAGSNEKLFF
DNA: TGTGCCAGCAGCTTAGCAGGTTCGAATGAAAAACTGTTTTTT

J: TRBJ2-5
D: .
V: TRBV12-3/TRBV12-4
size: few
CDR3: CASRVSYEIRPYQETQYF
DNA: TGTGCCAGCAGGGTGTCCTATGAGATTAGACCGTACCAAGAGACCCAGTACTTC

J: TRBJ2-7
D: .
V: TRBV29-1
size: few
CDR3: CSVEGGRDSYEQYF
DNA: TGCAGCGTTGAAGGGGGTAGGGACTCCTACGAGCAGTACTTC

J: TRBJ2-3
D: .
V: TRBV29-1
size: .
CDR3: CSKTRDNTDTQYF
DNA: TGCAGCAAGACTCGGGACAACACAGATACGCAGTATTTT

J: TRBJ1-3
D: TRBD1
V: TRBV20-1
size: .
CDR3: CSARDGGQGFGNTIYF
DNA: TGCAGTGCTAGAGATGGGGGACAGGGGTTTGGAAACACCATATATTTT

J: TRBJ2-5
D: .
V: TRBV25-1
size: many
CDR3: CASSEWEETQYF
DNA: TGTGCCAGCAGTGAATGGGAAGAGACCCAGTACTTC

J: TRBJ1-5
D: .
V: TRBV6-1
size: few
CDR3: CASSEAPDTRRLPQHF
DNA: TGTGCCAGCAGTGAAGCGCCGGACACTAGAAGGTTGCCCCAGCATTTT

J: TRBJ2-1
D: TRBD2
V: TRBV19
size: few
CDR3: CASSITGLAGAREQFF
DNA: TGTGCCAGTAGTATCACGGGACTAGCGGGAGCTCGCGAGCAGTTCTTC

J: TRBJ2-6
D: .
V: TRBV5-1
size: .
CDR3: CASRGWSSGANVLTF
DNA: TGCGCCAGCAGGGGATGGAGCTCTGGGGCCAACGTCCTGACTTTC

J: TRBJ2-2
D: TRBD2
V: TRBV11-2
size: .
CDR3: CASSLADGLAGAVF
DNA: TGTGCCAGCAGCTTGGCGGATGGACTAGCGGGCGCGGTTTTT

J: TRBJ2-5
D: .
V: TRBV15
size: few
CDR3: CATSRGGQETQYF
DNA: TGTGCCACCAGCAGAGGTGGTCAAGAGACCCAGTACTTC

J: TRBJ2-5
D: .
V: TRBV7-8
size: .
CDR3: CASSLLGLQETQYF
DNA: TGTGCCAGCAGCCTCTTGGGGCTACAAGAGACCCAGTACTTC

J: TRBJ2-5
D: .
V: TRBV5-1
size: .
CDR3: CASSLGPTGSGETQYF
DNA: TGCGCCAGCAGCTTGGGGCCCACAGGGTCGGGGGAGACCCAGTACTTC

J: TRBJ2-1
D: .
V: TRBV5-5
size: .
CDR3: CASSPPGTLIHNEQFF
DNA: TGTGCCAGCAGCCCCCCCGGGACACTTATTCACAATGAGCAGTTCTTC

J: TRBJ2-5
D: .
V: TRBV5-1
size: once
CDR3: CASSQGGGRPLETQYF
DNA: TGCGCCAGCAGCCAAGGTGGGGGGCGCCCATTAGAGACCCAGTACTTC

J: TRBJ2-1
D: .
V: TRBV7-2
size: few
CDR3: CASSLAGTSRYNEQFF
DNA: TGTGCCAGCAGCTTAGCGGGGACGAGCCGCTACAATGAGCAGTTCTTC

J: TRBJ1-4
D: .
V: TRBV19
size: .
CDR3: CASSITRNEKLFF
DNA: TGTGCCAGTAGTATAACACGGAATGAAAAACTGTTTTTT

J: TRBJ2-1
D: TRBD2
V: TRBV4-1
size: few
CDR3: CASSQVRGGLIGVGEQFF
DNA: TGCGCCAGCAGCCAAGTACGGGGGGGCCTGATAGGGGTTGGTGAGCAGTTCTTC

J: TRBJ1-3
D: TRBD1
V: TRBV6-1
size: .
CDR3: CASSKTGTGNSGNTIYF
DNA: TGTGCCAGCAGTAAGACCGGGACAGGGAACTCTGGAAACACCATATATTTT

J: TRBJ2-1
D: .
V: TRBV5-1
size: .
CDR3: CASSPRVGGSGVDEQFF
DNA: TGCGCCAGCAGCCCACGAGTGGGCGGATCGGGAGTTGATGAGCAGTTCTTC